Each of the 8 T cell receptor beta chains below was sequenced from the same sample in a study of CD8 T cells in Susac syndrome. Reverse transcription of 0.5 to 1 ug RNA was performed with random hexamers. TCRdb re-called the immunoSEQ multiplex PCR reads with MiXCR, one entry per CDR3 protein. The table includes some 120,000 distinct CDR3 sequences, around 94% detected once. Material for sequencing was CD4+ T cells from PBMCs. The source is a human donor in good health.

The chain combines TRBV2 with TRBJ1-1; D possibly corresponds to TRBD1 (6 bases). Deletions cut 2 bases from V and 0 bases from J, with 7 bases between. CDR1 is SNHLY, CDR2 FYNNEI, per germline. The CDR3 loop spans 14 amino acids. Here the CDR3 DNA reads TGTGCCAGCAGTGAATACAGGGTGAACACTGAAGCTTTCTTT. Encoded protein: CASSEYRVNTEAFF.

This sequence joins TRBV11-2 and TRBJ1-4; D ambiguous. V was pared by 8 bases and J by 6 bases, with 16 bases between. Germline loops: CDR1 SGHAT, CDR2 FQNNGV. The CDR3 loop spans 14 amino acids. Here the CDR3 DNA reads TGTGCCAGCCGCCGCGCGGTCGTAGATGAAAAACTGTTTTTT. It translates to CASRRAVVDEKLFF.

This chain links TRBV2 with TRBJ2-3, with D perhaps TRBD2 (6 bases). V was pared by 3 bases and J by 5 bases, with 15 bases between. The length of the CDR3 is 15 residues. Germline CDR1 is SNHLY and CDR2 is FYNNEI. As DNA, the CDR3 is TGTGCCAGCAGTGAGCAGGGAGGATCCGGAGATACGCAGTATTTT. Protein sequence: CASSEQGGSGDTQYF.

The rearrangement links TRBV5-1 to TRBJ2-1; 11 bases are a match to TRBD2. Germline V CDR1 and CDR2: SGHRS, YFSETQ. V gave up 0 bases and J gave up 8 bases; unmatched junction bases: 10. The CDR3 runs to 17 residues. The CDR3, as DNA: TGCGCCAGCAGCTTGGGTGGACTAGCGGGTGCCCCCGATGAGCAGTTCTTC. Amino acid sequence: CASSLGGLAGAPDEQFF.

CDR3 in amino acids: CASSLTGNEQFF. CDR3 bases: TGTGCCAGCAGTTTGACAGGTAATGAGCAGTTCTTC. This rearrangement joins TRBV28 to TRBJ2-1, with D possibly being TRBD1 (6 bases). The CDR3 has 12 residues. The V and J ends lost 3 bases and 7 bases respectively, with 7 bases between them. CDR1 is MDHEN and CDR2 is SYDVKM in the germline V gene.

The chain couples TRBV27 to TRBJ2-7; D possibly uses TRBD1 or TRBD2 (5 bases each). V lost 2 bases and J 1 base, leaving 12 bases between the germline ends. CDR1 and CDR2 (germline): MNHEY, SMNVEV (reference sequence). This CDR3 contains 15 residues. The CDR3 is CASSLKAGSSYEQYF. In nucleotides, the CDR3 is TGTGCCAGCAGTTTAAAGGCAGGGAGTTCCTACGAGCAGTACTTC.

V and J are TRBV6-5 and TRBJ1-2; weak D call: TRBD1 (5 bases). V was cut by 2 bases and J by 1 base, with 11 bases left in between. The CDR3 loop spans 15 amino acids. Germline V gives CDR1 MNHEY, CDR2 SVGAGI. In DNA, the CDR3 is TGTGCCAGCAGTTACGGGGCAGGACGTAACTATGGCTACACCTTC. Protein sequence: CASSYGAGRNYGYTF.

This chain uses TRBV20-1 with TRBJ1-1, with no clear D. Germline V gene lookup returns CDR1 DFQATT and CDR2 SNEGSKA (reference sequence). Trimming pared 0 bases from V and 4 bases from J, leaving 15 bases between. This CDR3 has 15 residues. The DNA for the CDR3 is TGCAGTGCTAGAGATCAGGCAAGGACCTTCACTGAAGCTTTCTTT. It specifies CSARDQARTFTEAFF.